In this sample, the clone carrying this T cell receptor beta chain turned up a few times. Antigen specificity is unknown. The source of the sample is a study of breast tumors, draining lymph nodes, adjacent tissues. One entry per CDR3 protein results from TCRdb running MiXCR on the multiplex PCR reads. The repertoire has about 200,000 distinct CDR3 sequences, 30% to 35% of them found once; the top ten carry approximately 3.5%. Samples came from axillary lymph nodes draining the breast cancer. Whole-study results and caveats: Compared with lymph nodes, tumors were less diverse; compared with nontumor tissue, more. Compared with basal-like, luminal-like tumors shared significantly more repertoire with nontumor tissue.

Sequencing was done on a sample of axillary lymph node tissue. The sequence derives from a female donor with breast cancer. Some clones in this sample may be carry-over from other donors' samples.

CDR3 region: CASSSDRASSGNTIYF. The CDR3 nucleotides are TGTGCCAGCTCATCGGACAGGGCCTCCTCTGGAAACACCATATATTTT. The chain recombines TRBV18 with TRBJ1-3, with 8 bases fitting TRBD1. V shed 5 bases and J 0 bases; nucleotides not matched to a gene: 6. The CDR3 is made up of 16 amino acids. Per the germline V gene, CDR1 is KGHSH and CDR2 is LQKENI.